This is a list of T cell receptor beta chains from one sample in a study of molecular identifiers for immune sequencing clone quantification. TCRdb redid the calling of the PCR reads with MiXCR, one entry per CDR3 protein. The sample has 60,000 to 70,000 distinct CDR3 sequences; over 15% are singletons. Specimen: naive CD8+ T cells from blood, with Jurkat cell RNA spiked in. These receptors originate from a human donor in good health. Some libraries in this study had Jurkat cell RNA spiked in. Each CDR3 is given with its conserved first and last residue. The order of the fields is CDR3 protein, CDR3 DNA, D gene, clone size, V gene, J gene. A D gene is named only where the DNA matches it firmly. Part of the rows lack a size; the others show once, few, many or a class for expanded clones.

cdr3_aa: CASSLTGGGSNTEAFF
cdr3_nt: TGTGCCAGCAGCTTAACGGGGGGGGGGTCGAACACTGAAGCTTTCTTT
d_call: .
clone_size: many
v_call: TRBV7-3
j_call: TRBJ1-1

cdr3_aa: CASSSPTGVNIQYF
cdr3_nt: TGTGCCAGCAGCTCCCCGACAGGGGTGAACATTCAGTACTTC
d_call: TRBD1
clone_size: few
v_call: TRBV7-2
j_call: TRBJ2-4

cdr3_aa: CASSLVMAGLASNEQFF
cdr3_nt: TGTGCCAGCAGCTTAGTAATGGCGGGACTAGCTAGCAATGAGCAGTTCTTC
d_call: TRBD2
clone_size: .
v_call: TRBV7-6
j_call: TRBJ2-1

cdr3_aa: CASGWGEQFF
cdr3_nt: TGTGCCAGCGGTTGGGGTGAGCAGTTCTTC
d_call: .
clone_size: .
v_call: TRBV12-3/TRBV12-4
j_call: TRBJ2-1

cdr3_aa: CATSRATHIYNSPLHF
cdr3_nt: TGTGCCACCAGCAGAGCTACACACATCTATAATTCACCCCTCCACTTT
d_call: .
clone_size: many
v_call: TRBV15
j_call: TRBJ1-6

cdr3_aa: CATSEPFRTVGEQFF
cdr3_nt: TGTGCCACCAGCGAGCCGTTCCGGACAGTCGGTGAGCAGTTCTTC
d_call: .
clone_size: .
v_call: TRBV15
j_call: TRBJ2-1

cdr3_aa: CASSIAGTYEQYF
cdr3_nt: TGTGCCAGTAGTATAGCCGGGACCTACGAGCAGTACTTC
d_call: .
clone_size: many
v_call: TRBV19
j_call: TRBJ2-7

cdr3_aa: CASSPTGPPTDTQYF
cdr3_nt: TGTGCCAGCAGCCCGACAGGGCCCCCCACAGATACGCAGTATTTT
d_call: TRBD1
clone_size: many
v_call: TRBV14
j_call: TRBJ2-3

cdr3_aa: CASSVDRDSYGYTF
cdr3_nt: TGTGCCAGCAGCGTAGACAGGGATAGCTATGGCTACACCTTC
d_call: .
clone_size: many
v_call: TRBV9
j_call: TRBJ1-2

cdr3_aa: CASHRDGTSYNEQFF
cdr3_nt: TGTGCCAGCCATCGGGACGGAACTTCTTACAATGAGCAGTTCTTC
d_call: .
clone_size: many
v_call: TRBV2
j_call: TRBJ2-1

cdr3_aa: CASSPMAGGPQEQYF
cdr3_nt: TGTGCCAGCAGCCCTATGGCGGGAGGGCCGCAGGAGCAGTACTTC
d_call: TRBD2
clone_size: many
v_call: TRBV11-2
j_call: TRBJ2-7

cdr3_aa: CASSAKLAAEYEQYF
cdr3_nt: TGTGCCAGCAGCGCAAAACTAGCGGCAGAGTACGAGCAGTACTTC
d_call: TRBD2
clone_size: many
v_call: TRBV7-9
j_call: TRBJ2-7

cdr3_aa: CASTQPPGSDWGLFF
cdr3_nt: TGTGCCAGCACCCAACCTCCGGGGAGCGATTGGGGACTGTTTTTT
d_call: .
clone_size: .
v_call: TRBV6-2/TRBV6-3
j_call: TRBJ1-4

cdr3_aa: CASSQEGSGSYEQYF
cdr3_nt: TGCGCCAGCAGCCAAGAGGGTAGCGGGAGCTACGAGCAGTACTTC
d_call: TRBD2
clone_size: many
v_call: TRBV4-3
j_call: TRBJ2-7

cdr3_aa: CASSLGSWGLAVYEQYF
cdr3_nt: TGTGCCAGCAGCTTGGGGTCGTGGGGGCTAGCTGTCTACGAGCAGTACTTC
d_call: .
clone_size: few
v_call: TRBV5-5
j_call: TRBJ2-7

cdr3_aa: CACIIAGGGSYNEQFF
cdr3_nt: TGTGCCTGCATCATCGCCGGCGGGGGGTCCTACAATGAGCAGTTCTTC
d_call: TRBD2
clone_size: few
v_call: TRBV30
j_call: TRBJ2-1

cdr3_aa: CASSLEVVRYQETQYF
cdr3_nt: TGTGCCAGCAGCTTAGAGGTGGTACGGTACCAAGAGACCCAGTACTTC
d_call: .
clone_size: many
v_call: TRBV7-9
j_call: TRBJ2-5

cdr3_aa: CASSYDWIAQHF
cdr3_nt: TGTGCCAGCAGTTACGATTGGATTGCCCAGCATTTT
d_call: .
clone_size: few
v_call: TRBV6-6
j_call: TRBJ1-5

cdr3_aa: CASSLSRYNEQFF
cdr3_nt: TGTGCCAGCAGCTTATCCCGTTACAATGAGCAGTTCTTC
d_call: .
clone_size: .
v_call: TRBV7-9
j_call: TRBJ2-1

cdr3_aa: CASRALVEGDNEQCF
cdr3_nt: TGTGCCAGCAGAGCTCTAGTAGAGGGTGACAATGAGCAGTGCTTC
d_call: .
clone_size: .
v_call: TRBV2
j_call: TRBJ2-1

cdr3_aa: CASSPGSTPYEQHF
cdr3_nt: TGTGCCAGCAGTCCGGGCTCCACCCCCTACGAGCAGCACTTC
d_call: .
clone_size: .
v_call: TRBV27
j_call: TRBJ2-7

cdr3_aa: CASTHGTGYEQYF
cdr3_nt: TGTGCCAGCACCCACGGGACAGGGTACGAGCAGTACTTC
d_call: TRBD1
clone_size: many
v_call: TRBV11-2
j_call: TRBJ2-7

cdr3_aa: CASSLAQAGLTEAFF
cdr3_nt: TGTGCCAGCAGCTTAGCGCAGGCCGGGTTGACTGAAGCTTTCTTT
d_call: .
clone_size: many
v_call: TRBV7-9
j_call: TRBJ1-1

cdr3_aa: CASSLAFRGPTGDPGTDTQYF
cdr3_nt: TGTGCCAGCAGCTTAGCCTTTCGGGGCCCAACGGGAGACCCCGGCACAGATACGCAGTATTTT
d_call: .
clone_size: .
v_call: TRBV11-3
j_call: TRBJ2-3

cdr3_aa: CATSVGGRSTGTQYF
cdr3_nt: TGTGCCACCAGTGTCGGCGGGAGATCAACAGGTACGCAGTATTTT
d_call: TRBD2
clone_size: .
v_call: TRBV24-1
j_call: TRBJ2-3

cdr3_aa: CSARDSVLVGEQFF
cdr3_nt: TGCAGTGCTAGAGATAGTGTACTAGTGGGTGAGCAGTTCTTC
d_call: .
clone_size: many
v_call: TRBV20-1
j_call: TRBJ2-1

cdr3_aa: CASNAGTGVTEAFF
cdr3_nt: TGTGCCAGTAACGCCGGGACAGGGGTGACTGAAGCTTTCTTT
d_call: TRBD1
clone_size: .
v_call: TRBV19
j_call: TRBJ1-1

cdr3_aa: CATSPDSHTGELFF
cdr3_nt: TGTGCCACCAGCCCGGACTCGCACACCGGGGAGCTGTTTTTT
d_call: .
clone_size: .
v_call: TRBV15
j_call: TRBJ2-2

cdr3_aa: CASSQAQGVSYEQYF
cdr3_nt: TGCGCCAGCAGCCAAGCACAGGGGGTATCCTACGAGCAGTACTTC
d_call: TRBD1
clone_size: .
v_call: TRBV4-1
j_call: TRBJ2-7

cdr3_aa: CAISARSMMNTEAFF
cdr3_nt: TGTGCCATCAGCGCACGGAGTATGATGAACACTGAAGCTTTCTTT
d_call: .
clone_size: many
v_call: TRBV10-3
j_call: TRBJ1-1

cdr3_aa: CASSLTLAGEQYF
cdr3_nt: TGTGCCAGCAGCTTAACTCTAGCGGGGGAGCAGTACTTC
d_call: TRBD2
clone_size: .
v_call: TRBV7-3
j_call: TRBJ2-7

cdr3_aa: CASSVGGTSANEQYF
cdr3_nt: TGTGCCAGCAGCGTAGGCGGGACTAGCGCTAACGAGCAGTACTTC
d_call: TRBD2
clone_size: .
v_call: TRBV9
j_call: TRBJ2-7

cdr3_aa: CASSITDTQYF
cdr3_nt: TGTGCCAGTAGTATAACAGATACGCAGTATTTT
d_call: .
clone_size: many
v_call: TRBV19
j_call: TRBJ2-3

cdr3_aa: CASSILQGATGELFF
cdr3_nt: TGTGCCAGCAGCATACTACAGGGGGCGACCGGGGAGCTGTTTTTT
d_call: TRBD1
clone_size: few
v_call: TRBV7-9
j_call: TRBJ2-2

cdr3_aa: CASSFYRGGTDTQYF
cdr3_nt: TGTGCCAGCAGCTTCTACAGGGGTGGCACAGATACGCAGTATTTT
d_call: TRBD1
clone_size: many
v_call: TRBV11-3
j_call: TRBJ2-3

cdr3_aa: CASSIKSSGNTIYF
cdr3_nt: TGTGCCAGCAGTATAAAGAGCTCTGGAAACACCATATATTTT
d_call: .
clone_size: few
v_call: TRBV27
j_call: TRBJ1-3

cdr3_aa: CASSYSNEQYF
cdr3_nt: TGTGCCAGCAGTTACTCGAACGAGCAGTACTTC
d_call: .
clone_size: .
v_call: TRBV6-5
j_call: TRBJ2-7

cdr3_aa: CAIIGRGTELAEAFF
cdr3_nt: TGTGCCATAATAGGGCGAGGCACCGAATTGGCTGAAGCTTTCTTT
d_call: .
clone_size: .
v_call: TRBV7-6
j_call: TRBJ1-1

cdr3_aa: CASSATLKTGTGGNPRETQYF
cdr3_nt: TGTGCCAGCAGTGCCACACTTAAAACAGGGACGGGGGGGAATCCGCGGGAGACCCAGTACTTC
d_call: TRBD2
clone_size: .
v_call: TRBV12-3/TRBV12-4
j_call: TRBJ2-5

cdr3_aa: CASSLLAGGLSF
cdr3_nt: TGTGCCAGCAGTTTACTAGCGGGAGGCCTATCCTTC
d_call: TRBD2
clone_size: .
v_call: TRBV27
j_call: TRBJ2-1